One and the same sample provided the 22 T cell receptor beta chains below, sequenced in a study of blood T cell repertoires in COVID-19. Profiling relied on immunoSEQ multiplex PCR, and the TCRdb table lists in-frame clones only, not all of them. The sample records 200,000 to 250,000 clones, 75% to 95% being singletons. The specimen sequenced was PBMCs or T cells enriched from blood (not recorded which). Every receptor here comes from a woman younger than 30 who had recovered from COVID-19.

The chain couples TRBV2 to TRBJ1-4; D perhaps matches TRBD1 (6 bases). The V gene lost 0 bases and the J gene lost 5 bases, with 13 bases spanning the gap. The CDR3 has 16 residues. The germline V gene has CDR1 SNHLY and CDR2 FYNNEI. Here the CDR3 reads CASSEAPTGRNEKLFF. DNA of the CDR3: TGTGCCAGCAGTGAAGCCCCGACAGGACGAAATGAAAAACTGTTTTTT.

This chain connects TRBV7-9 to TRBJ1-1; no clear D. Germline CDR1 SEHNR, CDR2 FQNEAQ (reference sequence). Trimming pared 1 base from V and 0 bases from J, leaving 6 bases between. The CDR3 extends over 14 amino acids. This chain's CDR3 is CASSLGGVNTEAFF. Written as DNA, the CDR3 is TGTGCCAGCAGCTTAGGGGGAGTGAACACTGAAGCTTTCTTT.

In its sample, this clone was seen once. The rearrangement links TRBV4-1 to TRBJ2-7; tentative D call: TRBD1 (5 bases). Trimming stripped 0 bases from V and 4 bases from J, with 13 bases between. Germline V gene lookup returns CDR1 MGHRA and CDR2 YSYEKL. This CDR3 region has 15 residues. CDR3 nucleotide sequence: TGCGCCAGCAGCCAAGATCCAGGGAAGGATTACGAGCAGTACTTC. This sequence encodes CASSQDPGKDYEQYF.

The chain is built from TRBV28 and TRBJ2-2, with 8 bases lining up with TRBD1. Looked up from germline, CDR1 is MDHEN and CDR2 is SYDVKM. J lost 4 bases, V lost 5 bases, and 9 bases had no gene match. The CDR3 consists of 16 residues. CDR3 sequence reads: CASSTPPTGVTGELFF. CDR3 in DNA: TGTGCCAGCAGTACCCCTCCGACAGGGGTCACCGGGGAGCTGTTTTTT.

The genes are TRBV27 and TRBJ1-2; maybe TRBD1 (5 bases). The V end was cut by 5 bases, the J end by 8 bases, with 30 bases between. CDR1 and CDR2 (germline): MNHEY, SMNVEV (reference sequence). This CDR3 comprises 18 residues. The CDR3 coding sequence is TGTGCCAGCAGTCCACTCTTGAGGATGACGGGGGAAGGAGGAGGCTACACCTTC. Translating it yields CASSPLLRMTGEGGGYTF.

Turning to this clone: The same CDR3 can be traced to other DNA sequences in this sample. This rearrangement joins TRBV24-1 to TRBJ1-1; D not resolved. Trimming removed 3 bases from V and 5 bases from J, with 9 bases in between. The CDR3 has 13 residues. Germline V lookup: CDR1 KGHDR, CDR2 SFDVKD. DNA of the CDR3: TGTGCCACCAGTGATCCCCGAGGAACTGAAGCTTTCTTT. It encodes CATSDPRGTEAFF.

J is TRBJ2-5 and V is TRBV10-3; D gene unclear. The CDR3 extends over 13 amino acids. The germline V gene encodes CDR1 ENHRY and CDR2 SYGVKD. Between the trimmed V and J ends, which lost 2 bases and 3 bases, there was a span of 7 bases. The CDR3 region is CAISEPVKETQYF. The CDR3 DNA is TGTGCCATCAGTGAGCCAGTAAAAGAGACCCAGTACTTC.

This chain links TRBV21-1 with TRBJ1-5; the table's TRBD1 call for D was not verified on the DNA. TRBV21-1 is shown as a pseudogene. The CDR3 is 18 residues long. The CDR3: CASSTIGTGGAESQPQHF. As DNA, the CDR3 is TGTGCCAGCAGCACGATCGGGACAGGGGGCGCAGAAAGTCAGCCCCAGCATTTT.

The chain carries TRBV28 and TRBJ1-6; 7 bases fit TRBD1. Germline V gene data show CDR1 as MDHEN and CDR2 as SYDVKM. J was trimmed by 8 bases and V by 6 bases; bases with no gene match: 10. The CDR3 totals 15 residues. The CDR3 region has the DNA TGTGCCAGCAGGCTACAGGGGAGGACCCATTCACCCCTCCACTTT. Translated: CASRLQGRTHSPLHF.

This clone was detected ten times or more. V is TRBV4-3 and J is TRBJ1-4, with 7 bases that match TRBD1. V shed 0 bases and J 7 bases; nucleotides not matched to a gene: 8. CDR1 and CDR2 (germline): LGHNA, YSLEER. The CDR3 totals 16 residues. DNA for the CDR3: TGCGCCAGCAGCCAAGAGTTACAGGGGAGTCCTGAAAAACTGTTTTTT. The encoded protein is CASSQELQGSPEKLFF.

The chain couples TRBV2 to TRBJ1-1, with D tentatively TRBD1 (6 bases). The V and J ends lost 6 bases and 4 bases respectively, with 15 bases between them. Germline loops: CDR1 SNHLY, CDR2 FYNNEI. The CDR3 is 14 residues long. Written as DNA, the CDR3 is TGTGCCAGCAGGAGTCCCAGGGGACGCACTGAAGCTTTCTTT. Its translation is CASRSPRGRTEAFF.

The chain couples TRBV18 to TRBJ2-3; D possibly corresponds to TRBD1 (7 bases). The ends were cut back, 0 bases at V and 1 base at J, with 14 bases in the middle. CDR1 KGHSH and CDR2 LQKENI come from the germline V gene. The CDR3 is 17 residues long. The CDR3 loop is CASSPPGGGAGTDTQYF. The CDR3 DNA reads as TGTGCCAGCTCACCACCCGGAGGGGGCGCGGGCACAGATACGCAGTATTTT.

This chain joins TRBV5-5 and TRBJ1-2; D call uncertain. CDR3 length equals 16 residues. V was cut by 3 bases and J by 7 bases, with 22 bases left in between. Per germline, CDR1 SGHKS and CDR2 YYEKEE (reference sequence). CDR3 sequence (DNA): TGTGCCAGCAGCTGGGGTGGGAGGCTCCGGGATGCTGGCTACACCTTC. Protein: CASSWGGRLRDAGYTF.

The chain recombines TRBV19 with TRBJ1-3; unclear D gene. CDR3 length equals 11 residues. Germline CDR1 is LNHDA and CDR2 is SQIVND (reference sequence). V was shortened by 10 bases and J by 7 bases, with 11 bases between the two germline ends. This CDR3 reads CATRWANTIYF. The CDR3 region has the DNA TGTGCCACCAGGTGGGCGAACACCATATATTTT.

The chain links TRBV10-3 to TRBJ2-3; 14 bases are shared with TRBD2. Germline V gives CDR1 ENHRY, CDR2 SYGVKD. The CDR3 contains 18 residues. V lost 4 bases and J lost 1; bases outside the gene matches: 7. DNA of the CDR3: TGTGCCATCAGTGGGGGGACTAGCGGGAGAGGGGGCACAGATACGCAGTATTTT. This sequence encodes CAISGGTSGRGGTDTQYF.

CDR3 in DNA: TGCGCCAGCAGCTTGGGGGCGGGGACAGGTGCTAATGAGCAGTTCTTC. It yields the protein CASSLGAGTGANEQFF. V gene TRBV5-1 combines with J gene TRBJ2-1; 8 bases agree with TRBD1. The length of the CDR3 is 16 residues. Trimming removed 0 bases from V and 7 bases from J; junction bases left unmatched: 9. Germline CDR1 reads SGHRS; CDR2 reads YFSETQ.

DNA for the CDR3: TGTGCCAGCAGTTACCTCAGAGGCTCCTACAATGAGCAGTTCTTC. Protein product: CASSYLRGSYNEQFF. This sequence joins TRBV6-5 and TRBJ2-1; D call uncertain. The CDR3 covers 15 residues. Trimming cost V 2 bases and J 0 bases, with 8 bases left between them. CDR1 is MNHEY, CDR2 SVGAGI, per germline.

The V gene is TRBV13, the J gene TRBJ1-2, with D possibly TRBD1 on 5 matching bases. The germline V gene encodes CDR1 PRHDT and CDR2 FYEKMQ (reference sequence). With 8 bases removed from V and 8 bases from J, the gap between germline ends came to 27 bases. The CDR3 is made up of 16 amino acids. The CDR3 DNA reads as TGTGCCAGCCCCAATCTCCGTCAGGGCCTCCGGGGGGGCTACACCTTC. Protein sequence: CASPNLRQGLRGGYTF.

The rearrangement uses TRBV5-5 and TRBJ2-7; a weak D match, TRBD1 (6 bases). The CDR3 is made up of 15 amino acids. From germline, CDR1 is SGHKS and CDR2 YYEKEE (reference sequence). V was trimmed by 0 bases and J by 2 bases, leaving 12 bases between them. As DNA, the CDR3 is TGTGCCAGCAGCTTGGTACAGGGACGCACCTACGAGCAGTACTTC. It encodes CASSLVQGRTYEQYF.

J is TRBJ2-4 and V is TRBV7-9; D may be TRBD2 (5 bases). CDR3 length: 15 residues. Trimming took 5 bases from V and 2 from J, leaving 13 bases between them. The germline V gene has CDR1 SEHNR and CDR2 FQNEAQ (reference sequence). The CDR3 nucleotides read TGTGCCAGCAGCCAACTAGTTGTGTCCAAAAACATTCAGTACTTC. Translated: CASSQLVVSKNIQYF.

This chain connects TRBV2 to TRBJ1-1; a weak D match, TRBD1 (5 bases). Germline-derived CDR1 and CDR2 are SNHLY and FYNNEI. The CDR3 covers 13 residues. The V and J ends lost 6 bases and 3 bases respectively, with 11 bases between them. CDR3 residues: CASSSARDTEAFF. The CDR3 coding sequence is TGTGCCAGCAGCTCGGCCAGGGACACTGAAGCTTTCTTT.

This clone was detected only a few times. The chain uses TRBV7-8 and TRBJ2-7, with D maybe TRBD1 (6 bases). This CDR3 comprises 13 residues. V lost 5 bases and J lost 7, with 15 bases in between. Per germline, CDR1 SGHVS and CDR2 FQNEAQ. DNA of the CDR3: TGTGCCAGCAGCACAGGGTTCGACCGGGAGCAGTACTTC. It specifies CASSTGFDREQYF.